Following are 5 T cell receptor beta chains from one sample sequenced in a study of PD-1 blockade in mismatch repair-deficient tumors. Here immunoSEQ multiplex PCR was the method, and the copy in TCRdb shows in-frame clones only, minus some. The top ten clones hold around a sixth of a sample with roughly 14,000 clones, roughly 84% of them seen once. The specimen comprised PBMCs, sampled before pembrolizumab treatment. The receptors were gathered from an adult with mismatch repair-deficient cancer.

This chain joins TRBV19 and TRBJ2-1; TRBD2 matches 10 bases. This CDR3 has 14 residues. Germline loops: CDR1 LNHDA, CDR2 SQIVND (reference sequence). V lost 10 bases to trimming and J lost 4 bases; unmatched junction nucleotides: 7. The CDR3 coding sequence is TGTGCCACTGGGACTAGCGAATTTTACAATGAGCAGTTCTTC. Translation gives CATGTSEFYNEQFF.

The genes are TRBV10-3 and TRBJ2-1, with 9 bases that match TRBD2. Per germline, CDR1 ENHRY and CDR2 SYGVKD. Trimming at V came to 6 bases and at J to 0 bases, leaving 9 bases not matched to a gene. The CDR3 totals 17 residues. The CDR3, as DNA: TGTGCCATCAGCGTTGGACTAGCGATGAGCTCCTACAATGAGCAGTTCTTC. It codes for CAISVGLAMSSYNEQFF.

The chain has TRBV7-2 and TRBJ1-1; 7 nucleotides align to TRBD1. The germline gives CDR1 SGHTA, CDR2 FQGNSA. J gave up 3 bases and V 3 bases, and 10 bases lay outside the gene matches. The CDR3 consists of 16 residues. The CDR3 DNA reads TGTGCCAGCAGCTTTCCGGCAGGGGGAACGGACACTGAAGCTTTCTTT. It specifies CASSFPAGGTDTEAFF.

This rearrangement joins TRBV9 to TRBJ2-7; D is perhaps TRBD1 (5 bases). Trimming took off 1 base at V and 4 bases at J, with 12 bases between the two ends. The germline gives CDR1 SGDLS, CDR2 YYNGEE. This CDR3 is 14 amino acids long. CDR3 in DNA: TGTGCCAGCAGCGTACGCGCAGGGTCTTACGAGCAGTACTTC. Its protein product is CASSVRAGSYEQYF.

V and J are TRBV28 and TRBJ1-1; TRBD1 matches 9 bases. Germline CDR1 is MDHEN and CDR2 is SYDVKM. The CDR3 is made up of 19 amino acids. V lost 2 bases to trimming and J lost 1 base; unmatched junction nucleotides: 14. The CDR3 region has the DNA TGTGCCAGCAGTTTAACAGGGGGCGAGGAGGAAAAGAGGAACACTGAAGCTTTCTTT. Amino acids: CASSLTGGEEEKRNTEAFF.